This T cell receptor (delta chain) was retrieved from a study of Vδ1+ human thymocytes. Thymocytes were sorted as CD3+ TCRVdelta1+ TCRVdelta2- after alphabeta T cell depletion. Between roughly 98% and 99.6% of sorted thymocytes were Vdelta1+. The CDR3 is made up of 21 amino acids. The junction had 16 bases not matched to a gene; V was cut back by 0 bases and J by 1 base. The germline CDR1 and CDR2 sequences are TSWWSYY and QGS. RNA was extracted from the cells and then reverse transcribed. Pooled V-gene forward primers with one constant-region reverse primer generated the CDR3 amplicons by multiplex PCR. TCRdb re-analyzed the multiplex PCR reads via CATT. The data contain over 45,000 delta-chain clones, around 15% of them singletons. Study outcomes and limitations: Thymic TRG and TRD repertoires appeared highly polyclonal, with Gaussian CDR3 length distributions. TRG sequences recurred across donors, whereas TRD sequences stayed essentially private. Despite high sort purity, approximately 21% of thymic T cell receptor delta sequences were Vdelta2.

There are a few counts of this clone. Its antigen remains unidentified. The V and J genes are TRDV1 and TRDJ1; 11 bases map to TRDD3. The specimen sequenced was Vdelta1+ gamma-delta thymocytes from the thymus. Regarding subset: FACS-sorted CD3+ TCRalphabeta- TCRVdelta1+ TCRVdelta2- thymocytes. The clonotype originates from a girl under two years old who had congenital heart surgery. The CDR3 region has the DNA TGTGCTCTTGGGGAACTAGGATCCCTACTGGGGGATAGGGTCCCCACCGATAAACTCATCTTT. Amino acids: CALGELGSLLGDRVPTDKLIF.